The TCR beta chain under discussion was sequenced for a study of PD-1 blockade in classical Hodgkin lymphoma. Trimming removed 2 bases from V and 0 bases from J, with 10 bases in between. This CDR3 comprises 16 residues. CDR1 is ENHRY and CDR2 is SYGVKD in the germline V gene. Brentuximab vedotin exposure varied among the patients, all of whom had relapsed after autologous stem cell transplantation. TCRdb keeps only in-frame clones here, not all; method: immunoSEQ multiplex PCR. The sample consists of roughly 140,000 clones, 78% of them appearing once. The sample was peripheral blood mononuclear cells (PBMCs), taken before the second cycle of nivolumab. The rearrangement joins TRBV10-3 to TRBJ2-2; D gene ambiguous. The TCR was taken from a human donor with classical Hodgkin lymphoma. The CDR3 region is CAISEGRSANTGELFF. In DNA form, the CDR3 reads TGTGCCATCAGTGAGGGAAGGTCCGCGAACACCGGGGAGCTGTTTTTT.